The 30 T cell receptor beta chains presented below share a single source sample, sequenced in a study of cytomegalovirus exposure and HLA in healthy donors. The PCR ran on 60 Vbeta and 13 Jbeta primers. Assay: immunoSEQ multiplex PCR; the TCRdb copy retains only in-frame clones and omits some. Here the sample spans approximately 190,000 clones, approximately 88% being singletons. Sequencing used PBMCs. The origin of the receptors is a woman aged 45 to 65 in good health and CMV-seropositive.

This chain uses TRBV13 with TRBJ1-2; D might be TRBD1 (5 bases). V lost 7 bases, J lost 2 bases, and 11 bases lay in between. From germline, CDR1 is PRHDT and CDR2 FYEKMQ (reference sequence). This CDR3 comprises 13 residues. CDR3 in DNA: TGTGCCAGCACCGTACGGGGGAACTATGGCTACACCTTC. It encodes CASTVRGNYGYTF. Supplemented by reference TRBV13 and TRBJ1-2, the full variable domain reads AAGVIQSPRHLIKEKRETATLKCYPIPRHDTVYWYQQGPGQDPQFLISFYEKMQSDKGSIPDRFSAQQFSDYHSELNMSSLELGDSALYFCASTVRGNYGYTFGSGTRLTVV.

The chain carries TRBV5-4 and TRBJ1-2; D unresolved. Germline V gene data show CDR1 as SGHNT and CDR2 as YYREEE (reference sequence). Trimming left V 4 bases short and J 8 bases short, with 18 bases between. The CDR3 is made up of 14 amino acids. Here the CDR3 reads CASSVGTVSRGYTF. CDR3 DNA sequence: TGTGCCAGCAGCGTAGGAACAGTCTCGCGCGGCTACACCTTC.

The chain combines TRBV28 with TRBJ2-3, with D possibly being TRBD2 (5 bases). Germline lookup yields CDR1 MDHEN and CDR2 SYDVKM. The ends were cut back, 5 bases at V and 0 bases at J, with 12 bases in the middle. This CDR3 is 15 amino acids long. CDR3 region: CASSPAGVSTDTQYF. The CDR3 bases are TGTGCCAGCAGTCCCGCCGGGGTTAGCACAGATACGCAGTATTTT.

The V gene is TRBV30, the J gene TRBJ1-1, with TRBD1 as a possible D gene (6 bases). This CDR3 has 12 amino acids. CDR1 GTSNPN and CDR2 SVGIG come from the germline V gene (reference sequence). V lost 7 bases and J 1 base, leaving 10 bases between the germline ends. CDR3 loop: CASRQENTEAFF. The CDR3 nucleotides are TGTGCCTCCAGACAGGAGAACACTGAAGCTTTCTTT.

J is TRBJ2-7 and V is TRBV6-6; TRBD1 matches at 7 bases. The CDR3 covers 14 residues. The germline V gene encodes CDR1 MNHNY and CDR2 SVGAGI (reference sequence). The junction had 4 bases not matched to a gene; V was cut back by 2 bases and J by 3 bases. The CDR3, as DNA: TGTGCCAGCAGTTACACCCGACAGGGCTACGAGCAGTACTTC. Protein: CASSYTRQGYEQYF.

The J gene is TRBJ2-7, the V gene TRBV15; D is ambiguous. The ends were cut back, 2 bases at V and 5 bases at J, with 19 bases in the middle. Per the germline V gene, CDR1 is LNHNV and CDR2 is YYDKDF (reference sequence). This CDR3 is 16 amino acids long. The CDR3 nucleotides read TGTGCCACCAGCAGACCCTCACCTAGAGCTTTACACGAGCAGTACTTC. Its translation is CATSRPSPRALHEQYF.

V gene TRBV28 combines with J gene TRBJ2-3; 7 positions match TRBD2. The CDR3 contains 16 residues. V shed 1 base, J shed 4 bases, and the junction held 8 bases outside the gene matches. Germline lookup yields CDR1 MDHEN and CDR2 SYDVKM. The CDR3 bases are TGTGCCAGCAGTTTATTGACTAGCAATCCCCCAGATACGCAGTATTTT. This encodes CASSLLTSNPPDTQYF.

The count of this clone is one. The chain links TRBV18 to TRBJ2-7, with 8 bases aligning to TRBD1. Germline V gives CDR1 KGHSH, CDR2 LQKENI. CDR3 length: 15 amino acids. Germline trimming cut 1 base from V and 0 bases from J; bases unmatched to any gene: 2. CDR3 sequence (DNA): TGTGCCAGCTCACCACACCAGGGGGCCTCCTACGAGCAGTACTTC. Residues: CASSPHQGASYEQYF.

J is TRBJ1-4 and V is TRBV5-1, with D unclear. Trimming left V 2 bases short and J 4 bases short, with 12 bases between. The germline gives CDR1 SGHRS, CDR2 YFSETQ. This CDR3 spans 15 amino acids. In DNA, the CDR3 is TGCGCCAGCAGCTTAGGCGACCTAGATAATGAAAAACTGTTTTTT. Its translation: CASSLGDLDNEKLFF.

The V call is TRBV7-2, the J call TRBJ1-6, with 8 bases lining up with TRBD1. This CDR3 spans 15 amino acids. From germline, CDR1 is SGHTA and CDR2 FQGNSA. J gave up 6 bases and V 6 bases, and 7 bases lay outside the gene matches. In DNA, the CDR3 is TGTGCCAGCAGTTTCCAGGGGGCGTCTAATTCACCCCTCCACTTT. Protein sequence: CASSFQGASNSPLHF.

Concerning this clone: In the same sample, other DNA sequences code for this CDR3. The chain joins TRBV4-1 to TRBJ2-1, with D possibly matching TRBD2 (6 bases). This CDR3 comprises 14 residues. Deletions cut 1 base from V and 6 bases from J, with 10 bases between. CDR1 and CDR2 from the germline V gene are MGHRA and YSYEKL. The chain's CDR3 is CASSQGRGVNEQFF. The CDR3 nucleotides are TGCGCCAGCAGCCAAGGCCGCGGGGTCAATGAGCAGTTCTTC.

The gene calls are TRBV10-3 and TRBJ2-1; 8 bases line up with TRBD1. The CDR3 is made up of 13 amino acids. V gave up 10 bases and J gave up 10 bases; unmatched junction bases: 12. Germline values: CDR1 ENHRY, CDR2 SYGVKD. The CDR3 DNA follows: TGTGCCAGCAGGGGGCCGGGGGTTGGGGAGCAGTTCTTC. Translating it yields CASRGPGVGEQFF.

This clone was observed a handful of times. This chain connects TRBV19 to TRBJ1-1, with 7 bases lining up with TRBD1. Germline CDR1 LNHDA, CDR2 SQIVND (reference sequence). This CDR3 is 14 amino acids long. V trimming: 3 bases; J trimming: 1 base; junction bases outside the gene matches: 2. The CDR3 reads CASSMDRKNTEAFF. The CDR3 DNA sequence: TGTGCCAGTAGTATGGACAGGAAGAACACTGAAGCTTTCTTT.

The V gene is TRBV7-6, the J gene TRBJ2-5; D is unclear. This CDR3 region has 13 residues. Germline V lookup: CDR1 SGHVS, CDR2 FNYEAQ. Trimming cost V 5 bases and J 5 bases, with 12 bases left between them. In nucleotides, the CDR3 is TGTGCCAGCAGCCATGGCCGAACGGAGACCCAGTACTTC. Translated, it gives CASSHGRTETQYF.

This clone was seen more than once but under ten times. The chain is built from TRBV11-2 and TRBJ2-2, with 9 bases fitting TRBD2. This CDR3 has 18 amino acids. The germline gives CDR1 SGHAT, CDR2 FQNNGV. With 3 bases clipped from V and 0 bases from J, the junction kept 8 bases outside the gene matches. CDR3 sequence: CASSLGGGASTNTGELFF. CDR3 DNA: TGTGCCAGCAGCTTGGGCGGGGGGGCCAGTACGAACACCGGGGAGCTGTTTTTT.

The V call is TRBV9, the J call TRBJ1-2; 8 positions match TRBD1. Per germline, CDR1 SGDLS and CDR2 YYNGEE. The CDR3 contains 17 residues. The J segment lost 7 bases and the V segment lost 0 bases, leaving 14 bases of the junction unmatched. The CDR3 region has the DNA TGTGCCAGCAGCGTAGAATGGGTTCCAGGGGGCGCGGGTGGCTACACCTTC. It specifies CASSVEWVPGGAGGYTF.

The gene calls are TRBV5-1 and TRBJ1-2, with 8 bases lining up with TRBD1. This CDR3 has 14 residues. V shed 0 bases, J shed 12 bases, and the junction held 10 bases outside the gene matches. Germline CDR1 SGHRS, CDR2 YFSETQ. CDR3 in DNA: TGCGCCAGCAGCTTGGAAGGACAGGGCCTCGTCCACACCTTC. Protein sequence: CASSLEGQGLVHTF. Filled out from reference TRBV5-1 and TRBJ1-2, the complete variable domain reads KAGVTQTPRYLIKTRGQQVTLSCSPISGHRSVSWYQQTPGQGLQFLFEYFSETQRNKGNFPGRFSGRQFSNSRSEMNVSTLELGDSALYLCASSLEGQGLVHTFGSGTRLTVV.

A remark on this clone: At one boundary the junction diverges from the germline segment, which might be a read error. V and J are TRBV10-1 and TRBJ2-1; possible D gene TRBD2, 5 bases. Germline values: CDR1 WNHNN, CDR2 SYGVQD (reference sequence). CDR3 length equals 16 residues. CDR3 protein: CASSESFQTGYNGQFF. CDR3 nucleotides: TGCGCCAGCAGTGAGTCGTTTCAGACGGGATACAATGGGCAGTTCTTC.

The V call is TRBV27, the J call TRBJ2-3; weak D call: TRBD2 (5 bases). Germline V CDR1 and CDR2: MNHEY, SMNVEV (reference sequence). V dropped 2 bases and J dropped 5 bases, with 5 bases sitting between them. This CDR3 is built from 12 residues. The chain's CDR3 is CASSLEGDTQYF. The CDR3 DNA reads TGTGCCAGCAGTTTAGAGGGAGATACGCAGTATTTT.

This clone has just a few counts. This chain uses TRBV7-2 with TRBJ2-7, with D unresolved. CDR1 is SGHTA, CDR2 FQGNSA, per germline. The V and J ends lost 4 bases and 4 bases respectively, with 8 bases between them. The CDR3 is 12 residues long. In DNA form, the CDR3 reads TGTGCCAGCAGCTCCCTACTTTACGAGCAGTACTTC. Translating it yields CASSSLLYEQYF.

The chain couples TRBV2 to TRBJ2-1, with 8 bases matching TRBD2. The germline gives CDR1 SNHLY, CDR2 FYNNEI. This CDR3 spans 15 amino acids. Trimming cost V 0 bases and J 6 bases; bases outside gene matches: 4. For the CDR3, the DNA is TGTGCCAGCAGTGAAGCGCGGGGACTAGTCAATGAGCAGTTCTTC. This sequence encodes CASSEARGLVNEQFF.

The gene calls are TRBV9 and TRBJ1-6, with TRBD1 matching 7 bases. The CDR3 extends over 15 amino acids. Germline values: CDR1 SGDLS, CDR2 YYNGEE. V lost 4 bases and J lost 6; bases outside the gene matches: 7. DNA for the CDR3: TGTGCCAGCAGCCCTTGGGACAGTAGTAATTCACCCCTCCACTTT. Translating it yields CASSPWDSSNSPLHF.

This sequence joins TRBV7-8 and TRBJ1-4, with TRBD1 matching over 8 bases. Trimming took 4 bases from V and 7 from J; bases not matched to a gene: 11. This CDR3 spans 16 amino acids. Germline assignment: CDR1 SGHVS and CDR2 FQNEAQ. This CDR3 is CASSSGRTGISEKLFF. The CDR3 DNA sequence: TGTGCCAGCAGCTCAGGCCGGACAGGGATTAGTGAAAAACTGTTTTTT.

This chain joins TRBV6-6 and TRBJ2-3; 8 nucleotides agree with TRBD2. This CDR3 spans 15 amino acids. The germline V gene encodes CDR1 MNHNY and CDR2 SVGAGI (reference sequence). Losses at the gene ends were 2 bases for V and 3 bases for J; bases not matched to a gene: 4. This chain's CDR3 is CASSYGAGGTDTQYF. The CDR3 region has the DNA TGTGCCAGCAGTTACGGGGCGGGGGGAACAGATACGCAGTATTTT.

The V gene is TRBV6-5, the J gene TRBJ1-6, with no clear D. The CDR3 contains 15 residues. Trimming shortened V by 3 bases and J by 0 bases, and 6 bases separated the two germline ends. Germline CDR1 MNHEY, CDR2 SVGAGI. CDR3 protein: CASSYGSSYNSPLHF. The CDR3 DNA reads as TGTGCCAGCAGTTATGGGAGCTCCTATAATTCACCCCTCCACTTT.

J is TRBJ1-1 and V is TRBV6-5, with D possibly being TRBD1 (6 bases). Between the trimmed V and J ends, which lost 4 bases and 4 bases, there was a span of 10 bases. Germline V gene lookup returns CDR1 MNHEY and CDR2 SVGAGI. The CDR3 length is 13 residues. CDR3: CASSFRGGTEAFF. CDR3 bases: TGTGCCAGCAGTTTTAGGGGGGGCACTGAAGCTTTCTTT.

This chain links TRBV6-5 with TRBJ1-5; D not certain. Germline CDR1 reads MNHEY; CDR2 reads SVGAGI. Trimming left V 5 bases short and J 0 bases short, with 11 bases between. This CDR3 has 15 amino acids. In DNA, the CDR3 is TGTGCCAGCAGTACGTCAGGCCTTAGCAATCAGCCCCAGCATTTT. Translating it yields CASSTSGLSNQPQHF.

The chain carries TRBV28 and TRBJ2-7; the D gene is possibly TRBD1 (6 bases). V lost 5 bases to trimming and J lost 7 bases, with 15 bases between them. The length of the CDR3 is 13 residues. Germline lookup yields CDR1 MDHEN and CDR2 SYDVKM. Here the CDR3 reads CASSPNLGQEQYF. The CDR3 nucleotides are TGTGCCAGCAGTCCTAACCTGGGACAAGAGCAGTACTTC.

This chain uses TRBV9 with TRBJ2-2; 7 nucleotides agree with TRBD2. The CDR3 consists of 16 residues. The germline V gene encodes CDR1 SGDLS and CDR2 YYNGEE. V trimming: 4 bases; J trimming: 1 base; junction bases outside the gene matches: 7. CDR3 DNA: TGTGCCAGCAGCAAGCGGGGCGGCCAGAACACCGGGGAGCTGTTTTTT. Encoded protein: CASSKRGGQNTGELFF.

CDR3 nucleotide sequence: TGTGCCAGCAGCGTAGAGTGGCCCACAGATACGCAGTATTTT. It is translated as CASSVEWPTDTQYF. J is TRBJ2-3 and V is TRBV9; D unclear. The V gene lost 0 bases and the J gene lost 2 bases, with 7 bases spanning the gap. CDR1 is SGDLS and CDR2 is YYNGEE in the germline V gene. This CDR3 is 14 amino acids long.